The T cell receptor beta chain described here comes from a study of CXCR3-negative and CXCR3-positive naive CD8 T cells. Study observations and caveats: Naive cells that were CXCR3-positive had more hydrophobic TRB CDR3s (compared with CXCR3-negative naive cells). With respect to TRBV-TRBJ usage, naive CXCR3-negative and CXCR3-positive cells were similar; memory differed. The level of CXCR3 expression partially decreased after cryopreservation; the majority of assays used fresh PBMCs.

For this clonotype: The antigen is unknown.

CDR1 is MNHEY and CDR2 is SVGAGI in the germline V gene. The length of the CDR3 is 17 residues. Preparation of TRB cDNA libraries relied on 5' RACE carrying UMI labels. Reanalyzing the 5' RACE reads, TCRdb keeps one entry per CDR3 protein, without DNA. This table lists about 85,000 distinct CDR3 sequences. With about 300,000 cells each, the CD8+ T cell subsets were individually sorted in triplicate. Cells classed as naive CD8+ T cells were CD45RO-CCR7+CD27+CD95-. Sequencing used naive CXCR3+ CD8+ T cells from blood. Described subset: CD45RO-CCR7+CD27+CD95- naive CD8+ T cells expressing CXCR3 (TNR3+). This chain links TRBV6-5 with TRBJ2-3; the D gene TCRdb calls, TRBD2, cannot be checked with no DNA. The TCR was taken from a human donor in good health. Some clones in this sample may be carry-over from other donors' samples. This CDR3 reads CASSYSLAIVGTDTQYF.